These 6 T cell receptor beta chains were all obtained from the same sample, sequenced in a study of blood T cell repertoires in COVID-19. Method: immunoSEQ multiplex PCR; TCRdb's copy keeps in-frame clones and lacks some. The data show around 250,000 clones, with around 84% seen just once and roughly 3.3% held by the top ten. The sample was peripheral blood. Source of these receptors: a woman younger than 30 with acute or convalescent COVID-19.

V usage is TRBV7-9 and J usage is TRBJ2-7; 13 positions match TRBD2. From germline, CDR1 is SEHNR and CDR2 FQNEAQ (reference sequence). The CDR3 extends over 17 amino acids. The V gene end was trimmed by 5 bases and the J gene end by 1 base; junction bases not matched to a gene: 8. As DNA, the CDR3 is TGTGCCAGCAGCGCGGGACTAGCGGGATTCTTTTCCTACGAGCAGTACTTC. It specifies CASSAGLAGFFSYEQYF.

The chain joins TRBV30 to TRBJ2-5; 7 bases align to TRBD1. Per the germline V gene, CDR1 is GTSNPN and CDR2 is SVGIG (reference sequence). The CDR3 has 16 residues. Trimming removed 2 bases from V and 2 bases from J; junction bases left unmatched: 11. CDR3 residues: CAWSSSTGPTQETQYF. The CDR3 DNA is TGTGCCTGGAGTTCCTCGACAGGGCCAACTCAAGAGACCCAGTACTTC.

This chain connects TRBV18 to TRBJ1-1; 8 positions agree with TRBD1. The CDR3 is 15 amino acids. With V trimmed by 5 bases and J by 1 base, 6 bases remained unmatched. Germline V lookup: CDR1 KGHSH, CDR2 LQKENI. Written as DNA, the CDR3 is TGTGCCAGCTCAGCCATTGACAGGGGGAACACTGAAGCTTTCTTT. This gives the protein CASSAIDRGNTEAFF.

V is TRBV5-4 and J is TRBJ2-2; 12 nucleotides agree with TRBD1. CDR1 is SGHNT and CDR2 is YYREEE in the germline V gene (reference sequence). This CDR3 comprises 15 residues. With 0 bases clipped from V and 9 bases from J, the junction kept 3 bases outside the gene matches. The CDR3 region is CASSLGGTGGWELFF. CDR3 bases: TGTGCCAGCAGCTTGGGGGGGACAGGGGGCTGGGAGCTGTTTTTT.

The gene calls are TRBV7-2 and TRBJ2-7; unclear D gene. The CDR3 spans 15 residues. Trimming removed 5 bases at V and 6 bases at J, with 20 bases between. CDR1 SGHTA and CDR2 FQGNSA come from the germline V gene. The CDR3 nucleotides read TGTGCCAGCAGCCCGGTGCCCTCTTGGTCCCCCGAGCAGTACTTC. This codes for CASSPVPSWSPEQYF.

The V and J genes are TRBV6-5 and TRBJ1-4; TRBD1 might be the D (5 bases). Germline V CDR1 and CDR2: MNHEY, SVGAGI. The CDR3 spans 14 residues. V was cut by 6 bases and J by 6 bases, with 14 bases left in between. The CDR3 reads CASSPWGVDEKLFF. The CDR3 DNA follows: TGTGCCAGCAGCCCCTGGGGGGTCGATGAAAAACTGTTTTTT.